This T cell receptor (beta chain) was observed in a study of a mutant IDH1 vaccine in newly diagnosed glioma. In this sample, this clone turned up a few times. Its antigen is as yet unknown. Described time point: week 5, during vaccination. The vaccine gave 300 ug of a 20-mer mutant IDH1 peptide subcutaneously per dose. Assay: immunoSEQ multiplex PCR; the TCRdb copy retains only in-frame clones and omits some. The table lists about 26,000 clones, 65% to 80% of them singletons. There are 15 residues in the CDR3. Per germline, CDR1 SQVTM and CDR2 ANQGSEA. V shed 4 bases, J shed 1 base, and the junction held 9 bases outside the gene matches.

This chain joins TRBV29-1 and TRBJ1-1; 7 nucleotides agree with TRBD1. The specimen comprised PBMCs, sampled from a glioma patient whose treatment included an IDH1 peptide vaccine. The origin of this receptor is a man aged 40-50 years with glioma. Some clones in this sample may be carry-over from other donors' samples. Written as DNA, the CDR3 is TGCAGCGTTGTTGACAGGGTGTTTGGGAACACTGAAGCTTTCTTT. Amino acid sequence: CSVVDRVFGNTEAFF.